The 15 T cell receptor beta chains below were found in one sample sequenced in a study of shared clonotypes between healthy human individuals. The table came from immunoSEQ multiplex PCR; TCRdb's copy has only in-frame clones and leaves some out. The sample shows roughly 680,000 clones, around 77% of them seen only once. The sample taken for sequencing was memory CD4+ T cells sorted from blood. The subset is: CD45RA-negative fraction. These receptors all come from a woman younger than 45 in good health.

Comments on this clone: An end of the junction does not agree with germline; a read error may underlie this. The rearrangement uses TRBV6-1 and TRBJ1-2, with D possibly being TRBD1 (5 bases). CDR3 size: 13 residues. Germline values: CDR1 MNHNS, CDR2 SASEGT. The CDR3 spells CASREGTWDGYTF. DNA of the CDR3: TGTGCCAGCAGGGAAGGGACTTGGGATGGCTACACCTTC.

This clone was observed a few times. The chain uses TRBV10-1 and TRBJ1-1; no definite D call. The CDR3 consists of 14 residues. In germline, CDR1 is WNHNN, CDR2 SYGVQD (reference sequence). The ends were cut back, 8 bases at V and 3 bases at J, with 16 bases in the middle. The CDR3 nucleotides are TGCGCCAGCCGAAGGTCGGTCACGGACACTGAAGCTTTCTTT. This translates into CASRRSVTDTEAFF.

There are a few counts of this clone. The rearrangement joins TRBV7-9 to TRBJ2-7; 7 nucleotides line up with TRBD1. This CDR3 spans 14 amino acids. V trimming: 6 bases; J trimming: 6 bases; junction bases outside the gene matches: 11. Per germline, CDR1 SEHNR and CDR2 FQNEAQ (reference sequence). Here the CDR3 reads CASRRAGQDREQYF. The CDR3 bases are TGTGCCAGCAGGCGAGCAGGACAGGACCGCGAGCAGTACTTC.

This chain uses TRBV19 with TRBJ1-2; 12 positions agree with TRBD1. V gave up 6 bases and J gave up 8 bases; unmatched junction bases: 4. This CDR3 contains 13 residues. Per germline, CDR1 LNHDA and CDR2 SQIVND (reference sequence). CDR3 sequence (DNA): TGTGCCAGTAGCCGGGACAGGGGGCGCGGCTACACCTTC. Encoded protein: CASSRDRGRGYTF.

The chain carries TRBV2 and TRBJ2-7; 7 bases map to TRBD2. V was clipped by 7 bases and J by 9 bases; unmatched bases: 6. This CDR3 spans 11 amino acids. CDR1 is SNHLY, CDR2 FYNNEI, per germline. The CDR3 DNA is TGTGCCAGCACGGGGCGGGGGTCGCAGTACTTC. It encodes CASTGRGSQYF. Based on the CDR3 plus reference TRBV2 and TRBJ2-7, the full variable domain is EPEVTQTPSHQVTQMGQEVILRCVPISNHLYFYWYRQILGQKVEFLVSFYNNEISEKSEIFDDQFSVERPDGSNFTLKIRSTKLEDSAMYFCASTGRGSQYFGPGTRLTVT.

The genes are TRBV4-1 and TRBJ2-5; TRBD2 aligns across 9 bases. Trimming cost V 0 bases and J 1 base; bases outside gene matches: 6. The germline V gene encodes CDR1 MGHRA and CDR2 YSYEKL. This CDR3 has 17 amino acids. CDR3 in amino acids: CASSQEESSGTQETQYF. DNA of the CDR3: TGCGCCAGCAGCCAAGAAGAGTCTAGCGGGACCCAAGAGACCCAGTACTTC.

In this sample, this clone turned up a few times. The V and J genes are TRBV7-9 and TRBJ1-6; D possibly corresponds to TRBD1 (5 bases). Germline loops: CDR1 SEHNR, CDR2 FQNEAQ (reference sequence). CDR3 length: 12 amino acids. Between the trimmed V and J ends, which lost 5 bases and 10 bases, there was a span of 9 bases. CDR3 DNA: TGTGCCAGCAGCCCAGGGAGCTCACCCCTCCACTTT. This gives the protein CASSPGSSPLHF. The complete variable domain, with remaining parts taken from reference TRBV7-9 and TRBJ1-6, reads DTGVSQNPRHKITKRGQNVTFRCDPISEHNRLYWYRQTLGQGPEFLTYFQNEAQLEKSRLLSDRFSAERPKGSFSTLEIQRTEQGDSAMYLCASSPGSSPLHFGNGTRLTVT.

The V gene is TRBV4-1, the J gene TRBJ2-1, with 10 nucleotides matching TRBD2. CDR1 and CDR2 (germline): MGHRA, YSYEKL. The junction had 9 bases not matched to a gene; V was cut back by 0 bases and J by 7 bases. The CDR3 length is 17 residues. The chain's CDR3 is CASSQDGGGLASNEQFF. CDR3 nucleotides: TGCGCCAGCAGCCAAGATGGTGGGGGACTAGCGTCGAATGAGCAGTTCTTC.

The V call is TRBV6-5, the J call TRBJ2-7, with a weak D call TRBD2 (6 bases). CDR1 is MNHEY, CDR2 SVGAGI, per germline. This CDR3 comprises 15 residues. With 4 bases removed from V and 3 bases from J, the gap between germline ends came to 16 bases. This chain's CDR3 is CASSSIRDSGYEQYF. CDR3 sequence (DNA): TGTGCCAGCAGTTCGATCCGGGACTCGGGCTACGAGCAGTACTTC.

The chain links TRBV7-3 to TRBJ2-5, with 12 bases identical to TRBD1. Trimming cost V 4 bases and J 5 bases; bases outside gene matches: 8. The V gene's germline CDR1 is SGHTA and CDR2 FQGTGA. The CDR3 length is 16 residues. The CDR3 protein is CASSSSGTGGFETQYF. The CDR3 region has the DNA TGTGCCAGCAGCTCATCCGGGACAGGGGGCTTCGAGACCCAGTACTTC.

J is TRBJ2-7 and V is TRBV4-1; 8 bases match TRBD2. Germline values: CDR1 MGHRA, CDR2 YSYEKL. This CDR3 comprises 19 residues. J was trimmed by 1 base and V by 0 bases; bases with no gene match: 14. CDR3 residues: CASSQEAGGTSGSSYEQYF. DNA for the CDR3: TGCGCCAGCAGCCAAGAGGCTGGAGGTACCAGCGGGAGTTCCTACGAGCAGTACTTC.

The chain employs TRBV6-1 and TRBJ2-7; D may be TRBD2 (6 bases). V was pared by 2 bases and J by 5 bases, with 16 bases between. From germline, CDR1 is MNHNS and CDR2 SASEGT. CDR3 length: 15 residues. The CDR3 nucleotides read TGTGCCAGCAGTGAACGAAGGGGCCGCGGGAACGAGCAGTACTTC. Protein product: CASSERRGRGNEQYF.

The J gene is TRBJ1-2, the V gene TRBV5-5; D unclear. V was cut by 1 base and J by 8 bases, with 12 bases left in between. Per germline, CDR1 SGHKS and CDR2 YYEKEE (reference sequence). CDR3 size: 13 residues. The CDR3, as DNA: TGTGCCAGCAGCTTGAGGGCCCTAGGGGGCTACACCTTC. The encoded protein is CASSLRALGGYTF.

The chain uses TRBV18 and TRBJ2-6; 7 bases are a match to TRBD1. With V trimmed by 4 bases and J by 0 bases, 9 bases remained unmatched. The CDR3 extends over 18 amino acids. Germline CDR1 and CDR2: KGHSH and LQKENI. CDR3 region: CASSLRDSRSSGANVLTF. The CDR3 region has the DNA TGTGCCAGCTCACTCCGGGACAGTCGAAGCTCTGGGGCCAACGTCCTGACTTTC.

This clone has only a few counts. V usage is TRBV28 and J usage is TRBJ2-3; D is uncertain. The germline CDR1 and CDR2 sequences are MDHEN and SYDVKM. The CDR3 has 13 residues. Trimming removed 4 bases at V and 2 bases at J, with 7 bases between. The CDR3 spells CASSYQVTDTQYF. The CDR3 bases are TGTGCCAGCAGTTATCAGGTCACAGATACGCAGTATTTT.